This record looks at one T cell receptor (beta chain) sequence and its context. The antigen remains undetermined. The data were taken from a study of breast tumors, draining lymph nodes, adjacent tissues. Overall study findings and caveats: Luminal-like breast cancer showed significantly higher tumor–nontumor repertoire similarity than basal-like.

From the multiplex PCR reads, TCRdb called clonotypes with MiXCR, one entry per CDR3 protein. The table lists around 12,000 distinct CDR3 sequences, roughly two thirds of them singletons. CDR1 is SEHNR, CDR2 FQNEAQ, per germline (reference sequence). CDR3 size: 16 residues. V gave up 1 base and J gave up 5 bases; unmatched junction bases: 9. This receptor was identified in a female donor with breast cancer. Some clones in this sample may be carry-over from other donors' samples. Sequencing used tumor-adjacent breast tissue. The V gene is TRBV7-9, the J gene TRBJ2-5; TRBD2 matches 8 bases. The CDR3 region has the DNA TGTGCCAGCAGCTTAGTTCGGGGACTAGGAGGGGAGACCCAGTACTTC. Translated, it gives CASSLVRGLGGETQYF.